The present entry profiles one T cell receptor beta chain with its context. The CDR3 sequence is 15 residues long. V lost 0 bases and J lost 8; bases outside the gene matches: 6. The germline gives CDR1 SGHRS, CDR2 YFSETQ. This sample was included in a study of blood T cell repertoires in COVID-19. Overall study: From the United States, Italy and Spain came samples of acute and convalescent COVID-19. PBMCs, B-cell-depleted T cells, or T cells were the source of the cDNA or gDNA that made up the material.

Per the authors' pipeline: Using reference gene primer amplification, nucleated cell counts were estimated. Sequencing was performed with immunoSEQ multiplex PCR; in TCRdb, only in-frame clones are kept and a portion is missing. The DNA gave D and trimming, while V, J and clone size come from that table. Of under 250,000 clones in the sample, roughly 80% were seen once. Sequencing was done on a sample of peripheral blood. The sequence was collected from a woman aged 70-85 years with acute or convalescent COVID-19. The chain combines TRBV5-1 with TRBJ1-4; 8 bases line up with TRBD1. The CDR3 DNA reads TGCGCCAGCAGCTTGGAAGGGACAGGCCGAGAAAAACTGTTTTTT. Protein product: CASSLEGTGREKLFF.